This note documents a single T cell receptor beta chain sequence. In assigning cohorts, the study relied on participant-reported clinical history. This record comes from a study of blood T cell repertoires in COVID-19. Whole-study context: COVID-19 samples from acute and convalescent phases originated in the United States, Italy and Spain. PBMCs, B-cell-depleted T cells, or T cells provided the cDNA or gDNA that made up the material.

Sequencing used immunoSEQ multiplex PCR; TCRdb keeps in-frame clones, though not all of them. The sample holds about 210,000 clones, 70% to 90% seen once. The sequencing input was PBMCs or T cells enriched from blood (not recorded which). The clonotype comes from a man aged 40-49 years who had recovered from COVID-19.

CDR3 in DNA: TGTGCCAGCAGCGAGCAACTAGCGGGGGGCTCGGAGCAGTACTTC. Its translation is CASSEQLAGGSEQYF. The V call is TRBV9, the J call TRBJ2-7, with 12 positions matching TRBD2. CDR3 length: 15 residues. V lost 3 bases to trimming and J lost 7 bases; unmatched junction nucleotides: 8. The germline CDR1 and CDR2 sequences are SGDLS and YYNGEE.